These 22 T cell receptor beta chains originate from one sample sequenced in a study of T cell responses to AZD1222 COVID-19 vaccine. Clones were sequenced by immunoSEQ multiplex PCR, and TCRdb holds only the in-frame ones, with some missing. The sample shows tens of thousands of clones, around nine tenths of them seen only once. The source was peripheral blood, collected on day 0 of AZD1222 vaccination. The receptor set was obtained from an adult in good health.

V is TRBV2 and J is TRBJ1-1; no clear D. Germline V gene lookup returns CDR1 SNHLY and CDR2 FYNNEI. Trimming stripped 4 bases from V and 3 bases from J, with 9 bases between. The CDR3 runs 13 residues. The CDR3 protein is CASSGGLYTEAFF. In DNA form, the CDR3 reads TGTGCCAGCAGTGGCGGCCTATACACTGAAGCTTTCTTT.

V is TRBV19 and J is TRBJ1-1; no reliable D call. Germline V gene lookup returns CDR1 LNHDA and CDR2 SQIVND (reference sequence). Trimming left V 6 bases short and J 2 bases short, with 7 bases between. The length of the CDR3 is 12 residues. CDR3 nucleotides: TGTGCCAGTAGGGCAGGAAACACTGAAGCTTTCTTT. This encodes CASRAGNTEAFF. The variable domain in full, completed from reference TRBV19 and TRBJ1-1, reads DGGITQSPKYLFRKEGQNVTLSCEQNLNHDAMYWYRQDPGQGLRLIYYSQIVNDFQKGDIAEGYSVSREKKESFPLTVTSAQKNPTAFYLCASRAGNTEAFFGQGTRLTVV.

The J gene is TRBJ2-7, the V gene TRBV28; TRBD2 matches at 15 bases. The CDR3 contains 18 residues. The germline CDR1 and CDR2 sequences are MDHEN and SYDVKM. After removal of 5 bases from V and 0 bases from J, the junction contained 8 bases not matched to a gene. The CDR3 coding sequence is TGTGCCAGCAGTCCTGGAGGACTAGCGGGAGGGTTCTCCTACGAGCAGTACTTC. It yields the protein CASSPGGLAGGFSYEQYF.

This chain uses TRBV6-5 with TRBJ1-1, with D tentatively TRBD1 (6 bases). Germline V CDR1 and CDR2: MNHEY, SVGAGI. The V end lost 7 bases, the J end lost 6 bases, and 12 bases lay between the germline ends. The CDR3 is made up of 12 amino acids. The CDR3 sequence is CASTRGGAEAFF. CDR3 coding DNA: TGTGCCAGCACCCGAGGGGGGGCTGAAGCTTTCTTT.

V is TRBV25-1 and J is TRBJ2-3, with 9 bases aligning to TRBD2. The CDR3 length is 16 residues. V shed 3 bases and J 2 bases; nucleotides not matched to a gene: 6. Germline CDR1 is MGHDK and CDR2 is SYGVNS. CDR3 nucleotides: TGTGCCAGCAGTGACGATAGCGGGGGCTACACAGATACGCAGTATTTT. Protein: CASSDDSGGYTDTQYF.

This clone came up once. This chain joins TRBV7-2 and TRBJ2-1, with 8 bases identical to TRBD2. The germline V gene encodes CDR1 SGHTA and CDR2 FQGNSA. This CDR3 is built from 15 residues. The V and J ends lost 5 bases and 1 base, in that order; junction bases with no gene match: 4. CDR3 in DNA: TGTGCCAGCAGCGGGCGGGAGGCGTCCTACAATGAGCAGTTCTTC. Translated, it gives CASSGREASYNEQFF.

This clone has just one count. The rearrangement joins TRBV2 to TRBJ2-7; D is uncertain. The CDR3 is made up of 11 amino acids. V lost 3 bases to trimming and J lost 12 bases, with 12 bases between them. Per the germline V gene, CDR1 is SNHLY and CDR2 is FYNNEI. DNA of the CDR3: TGTGCCAGCAGTGATGGGTGGATGGGGTACTTC. It translates to CASSDGWMGYF. Drawing the rest from reference TRBV2 and TRBJ2-7, the complete variable domain is EPEVTQTPSHQVTQMGQEVILRCVPISNHLYFYWYRQILGQKVEFLVSFYNNEISEKSEIFDDQFSVERPDGSNFTLKIRSTKLEDSAMYFCASSDGWMGYFGPGTRLTVT.

This chain joins TRBV6-5 and TRBJ1-2; a weak D match, TRBD1 (5 bases). The V gene's germline CDR1 is MNHEY and CDR2 SVGAGI. V lost 0 bases to trimming and J lost 6 bases, with 14 bases between them. The CDR3 extends over 15 amino acids. The CDR3 sequence is CASSYSKRAGNGYTF. DNA for the CDR3: TGTGCCAGCAGTTACTCGAAGAGAGCAGGGAATGGCTACACCTTC.

V and J are TRBV19 and TRBJ1-5; possible D gene TRBD1, 6 bases. Per germline, CDR1 LNHDA and CDR2 SQIVND (reference sequence). With 3 bases removed from V and 2 bases from J, the gap between germline ends came to 11 bases. The CDR3 is 15 residues long. CDR3 loop: CASSMTGSGNQPQHF. The CDR3 DNA follows: TGTGCCAGTAGTATGACAGGCTCTGGCAATCAGCCCCAGCATTTT.

The chain joins TRBV18 to TRBJ2-7, with 7 bases that match TRBD2. The CDR3 length is 14 residues. The germline gives CDR1 KGHSH, CDR2 LQKENI. The junction had 10 bases not matched to a gene; V was cut back by 5 bases and J by 6 bases. This CDR3 reads CASSSVRGEVEQYF. The CDR3 nucleotides read TGTGCCAGCTCATCGGTCCGGGGGGAGGTCGAGCAGTACTTC.

The count of this clone is one. The chain has TRBV7-9 and TRBJ2-7; no clear D. The ends were cut back, 3 bases at V and 4 bases at J, with 10 bases in the middle. Germline V gene lookup returns CDR1 SEHNR and CDR2 FQNEAQ (reference sequence). The CDR3 covers 13 residues. Written as DNA, the CDR3 is TGTGCCAGCAGCTTGGAGCACACTTACGAGCAGTACTTC. Protein sequence: CASSLEHTYEQYF.

This chain connects TRBV15 to TRBJ1-2; weak D call: TRBD1 (5 bases). V was cut by 1 base and J by 8 bases, with 17 bases left in between. The CDR3 extends over 15 amino acids. Germline CDR1 LNHNV, CDR2 YYDKDF (reference sequence). The CDR3 sequence: CATSRALEGRMGYTF. As DNA, the CDR3 is TGTGCCACCAGCAGAGCGTTAGAGGGGCGCATGGGCTACACCTTC.

The chain has TRBV7-2 and TRBJ2-5; a weak D match, TRBD1 (6 bases). The CDR3 runs to 13 residues. Per germline, CDR1 SGHTA and CDR2 FQGNSA. Trimming cost V 3 bases and J 4 bases, with 9 bases left between them. The CDR3, as DNA: TGTGCCAGCAGCTTGGGACATCGAGAGACCCAGTACTTC. Its translation is CASSLGHRETQYF.

V usage is TRBV7-8 and J usage is TRBJ1-1; no firm D call. Germline V lookup: CDR1 SGHVS, CDR2 FQNEAQ. Between the trimmed V and J ends, which lost 3 bases and 5 bases, there was a span of 10 bases. The CDR3 contains 13 residues. CDR3 nucleotides: TGTGCCAGCAGCTTCGGACGCGGAACTGAAGCTTTCTTT. It is translated as CASSFGRGTEAFF.

The table lists this clone with many counts. The V gene is TRBV27, the J gene TRBJ1-1; possibly TRBD1 for D (5 bases). V shed 7 bases and J shed 5 bases, with 20 bases lying between them. There are 15 residues in the CDR3. Germline values: CDR1 MNHEY, CDR2 SMNVEV (reference sequence). CDR3 in amino acids: CASTLSGTLGTEAFF. The CDR3 DNA sequence: TGTGCCAGCACTTTGTCCGGGACCCTGGGTACTGAAGCTTTCTTT.

This chain links TRBV12-3 or TRBV12-4 with TRBJ1-2, with D hard to call. This CDR3 is built from 12 residues. The V and J ends lost 7 bases and 4 bases respectively, with 10 bases between them. Here the CDR3 reads CASMRAFYGYTF. The DNA for the CDR3 is TGTGCCAGCATGCGGGCATTCTATGGCTACACCTTC.

This clone was observed once. V and J are TRBV2 and TRBJ1-4; D is uncertain. There are 15 residues in the CDR3. Germline-derived CDR1 and CDR2 are SNHLY and FYNNEI. Trimming removed 6 bases from V and 8 bases from J, with 19 bases in between. The CDR3 DNA reads as TGTGCCAGCAGACGAGGGTCACAGTCAGGCGAAAAACTGTTTTTT. Protein sequence: CASRRGSQSGEKLFF.

The rearrangement joins TRBV25-1 to TRBJ2-2, with D possibly TRBD2 on 7 matching bases. CDR1 is MGHDK and CDR2 is SYGVNS in the germline V gene. V lost 6 bases to trimming and J lost 6 bases, with 14 bases between them. This CDR3 has 14 residues. The CDR3 reads CASRVGGGSGELFF. CDR3 nucleotide sequence: TGTGCCAGCAGGGTTGGGGGGGGCTCCGGGGAGCTGTTTTTT.

V is TRBV25-1 and J is TRBJ1-1, with TRBD1 identical over 9 bases. Losses at the gene ends were 7 bases for V and 11 bases for J; bases not matched to a gene: 8. Germline lookup yields CDR1 MGHDK and CDR2 SYGVNS. The CDR3 length is 12 residues. The CDR3 nucleotides read TGTGCCAGCACTACAGGGGGCGCGGAGGCTTTCTTT. Protein: CASTTGGAEAFF.

The J gene is TRBJ2-4, the V gene TRBV7-8, with D perhaps matching TRBD2 (6 bases). The germline V gene has CDR1 SGHVS and CDR2 FQNEAQ. V lost 4 bases to trimming and J lost 0 bases, with 13 bases between them. The CDR3 has 16 amino acids. DNA for the CDR3: TGTGCCAGCAGCTCCGGGACTGCCCTAGCCAAAAACATTCAGTACTTC. Its translation is CASSSGTALAKNIQYF.

The chain combines TRBV11-1 with TRBJ1-2, with unresolved D. The germline CDR1 and CDR2 sequences are SGHAT and FQDESV (reference sequence). The CDR3 is 13 residues long. V lost 5 bases and J 2 bases, leaving 9 bases between the germline ends. The CDR3 here is CASSPDSNYGYTF. Written as DNA, the CDR3 is TGTGCCAGCAGCCCTGATTCCAACTATGGCTACACCTTC.

CDR3 in amino acids: CSASKQGYYGYTF. The CDR3 DNA follows: TGCAGTGCTAGTAAGCAGGGCTACTATGGCTACACCTTC. The chain couples TRBV20-1 to TRBJ1-2; a weak D match, TRBD1 (5 bases). This CDR3 comprises 13 residues. Trimming removed 3 bases at V and 3 bases at J, with 11 bases between. From germline, CDR1 is DFQATT and CDR2 SNEGSKA (reference sequence).